This is a list of T cell receptor beta chains from one sample in a study of T cell responses to AZD1222 COVID-19 vaccine. Assay: immunoSEQ multiplex PCR; the TCRdb copy retains only in-frame clones and omits some. This table holds some 150,000 clones, 88% found once. The specimen comprised peripheral blood, sampled on day 0 of AZD1222 vaccination. The receptor set was obtained from an adult in good health. CDR3s leave out the opening cysteine and the closing phenylalanine or tryptophan. Some rows have no size entry. The others give once, few or many, or a class for an expanded clone.

j_gene	v_gene	abundance	CDR3aa
TRBJ1-6	TRBV7-9	NA	ASSLAGQGSSPLH
TRBJ2-7	TRBV19	NA	ASTPTGSYEQY
TRBJ2-1	TRBV12-3/TRBV12-4	NA	ASSSGGSGSQF
TRBJ2-5	TRBV3-1/TRBV3-2	NA	ASSRRTSGRKETQY
TRBJ1-2	TRBV3-1/TRBV3-2	NA	ASSQRNQGYGYT
TRBJ1-1	TRBV12-3/TRBV12-4	NA	ASSLSRGKAF
TRBJ2-7	TRBV20-1	NA	SARVALEQY
TRBJ2-7	TRBV18	NA	ASSLSYEQY
TRBJ2-2	TRBV5-1	NA	ASSLQGPNTGELF
TRBJ1-1	TRBV21-1	NA	ASSKVRAGNTEAF
TRBJ2-5	TRBV6-2/TRBV6-3	NA	ASSPGEGMAQY
TRBJ2-3	TRBV13	NA	ASSSQADTQY
TRBJ2-2	TRBV19	few	ASASYTGELF
TRBJ1-2	TRBV28	NA	ASSEGVYGYT
TRBJ1-6	TRBV7-2	NA	ASSFWDNSPLH
TRBJ1-3	TRBV7-9	NA	ASSLAGPSGNTIY
TRBJ2-7	TRBV7-9	NA	ASARPGQGWDEQY